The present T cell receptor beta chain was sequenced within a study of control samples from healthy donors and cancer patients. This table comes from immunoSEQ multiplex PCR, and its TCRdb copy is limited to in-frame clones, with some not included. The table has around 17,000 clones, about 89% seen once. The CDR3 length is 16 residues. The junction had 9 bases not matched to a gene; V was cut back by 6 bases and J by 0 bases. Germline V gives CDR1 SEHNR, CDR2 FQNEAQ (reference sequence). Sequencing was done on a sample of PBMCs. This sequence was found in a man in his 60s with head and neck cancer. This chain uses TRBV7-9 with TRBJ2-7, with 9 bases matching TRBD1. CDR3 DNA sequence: TGTGCCAGCAGGCCCTCCCGGGACAGGGACTCCTACGAGCAGTACTTC. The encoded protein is CASRPSRDRDSYEQYF.